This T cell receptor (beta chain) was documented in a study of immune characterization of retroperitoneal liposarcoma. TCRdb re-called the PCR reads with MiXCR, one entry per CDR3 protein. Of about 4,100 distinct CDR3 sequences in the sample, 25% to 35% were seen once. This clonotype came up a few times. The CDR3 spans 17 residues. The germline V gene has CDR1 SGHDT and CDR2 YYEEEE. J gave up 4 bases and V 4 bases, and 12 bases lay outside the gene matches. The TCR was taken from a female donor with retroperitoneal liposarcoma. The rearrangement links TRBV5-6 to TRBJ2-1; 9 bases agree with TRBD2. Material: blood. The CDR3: CASSITAGGSFYNEQFF. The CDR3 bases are TGTGCCAGCAGCATTACAGCGGGAGGCTCCTTTTACAATGAGCAGTTCTTC.